Below, 19 T cell receptor beta chains from the same sample are listed, as sequenced in a study of cytomegalovirus exposure and HLA in healthy donors. With 60 Vbeta and 13 Jbeta primers, the PCR was carried out. The protocol was immunoSEQ multiplex PCR, while the TCRdb copy is restricted to in-frame clones and leaves out a portion. The sample carries 150,000 or so clones, roughly 74% recorded once. Sequenced sample: PBMCs. Every receptor here comes from a man aged 18 to 30 in good health and CMV-seronegative.

This chain connects TRBV5-1 to TRBJ2-2; tentative D call: TRBD1 (5 bases). Trimming shortened V by 2 bases and J by 7 bases, and 12 bases separated the two germline ends. Germline V lookup: CDR1 SGHRS, CDR2 YFSETQ. CDR3 length: 14 amino acids. CDR3 nucleotides: TGCGCCAGCAGCTTTCAGGGCTCTAGCGGGGAGCTGTTTTTT. Protein: CASSFQGSSGELFF.

The CDR3 bases are TGCGCCAGCAGCTTGGGGGATCGACAGGGGAGCTCCTACAATGAGCAGTTCTTC. It encodes CASSLGDRQGSSYNEQFF. This chain uses TRBV5-1 with TRBJ2-1; TRBD1 aligns across 8 bases. The CDR3 is 18 residues long. Unmatched junction bases numbered 8, after V lost 0 bases and J lost 0 bases. Germline lookup yields CDR1 SGHRS and CDR2 YFSETQ.

This clone has just one count. CDR3 region: CASSLAGGSTYEQYF. The CDR3 DNA reads TGTGCCAGCAGCTTGGCCGGGGGATCCACCTACGAGCAGTACTTC. This chain links TRBV5-4 with TRBJ2-7, with D perhaps TRBD2 (6 bases). Per germline, CDR1 SGHNT and CDR2 YYREEE (reference sequence). The CDR3 is made up of 15 amino acids. The V end was cut by 0 bases, the J end by 2 bases, with 12 bases between.

This clone was counted a single time. The chain links TRBV5-1 to TRBJ1-1, with 9 bases that match TRBD1. V lost 2 bases and J lost 3; bases outside the gene matches: 5. This CDR3 has 15 amino acids. The germline V gene has CDR1 SGHRS and CDR2 YFSETQ. CDR3 sequence (DNA): TGCGCCAGCAGCTTCGGGACAGGGTCCTACACTGAAGCTTTCTTT. It specifies CASSFGTGSYTEAFF.

V is TRBV5-5 and J is TRBJ2-5; 7 nucleotides match TRBD2. V gave up 4 bases and J gave up 2 bases; unmatched junction bases: 5. CDR1 and CDR2 from the germline V gene are SGHKS and YYEKEE (reference sequence). This CDR3 region has 14 residues. In DNA, the CDR3 is TGTGCCAGCAGCCACCCGGGGGGACAAGAGACCCAGTACTTC. This gives the protein CASSHPGGQETQYF.

This chain uses TRBV5-1 with TRBJ2-5; 13 bases map to TRBD2. V lost 3 bases and J lost 2; bases outside the gene matches: 4. Germline CDR1 is SGHRS and CDR2 is YFSETQ. CDR3 length: 16 amino acids. CDR3 amino acids: CASSSGLAGLQETQYF. CDR3 DNA: TGCGCCAGCAGCTCGGGACTAGCGGGGCTACAAGAGACCCAGTACTTC.

The rearrangement uses TRBV6-5 and TRBJ1-5; D is ambiguous. Trimming stripped 2 bases from V and 4 bases from J, with 9 bases between. This CDR3 spans 14 amino acids. Germline V gene lookup returns CDR1 MNHEY and CDR2 SVGAGI. The CDR3 sequence: CASSYMRGNQPQHF. The CDR3 bases are TGTGCCAGCAGTTACATGCGGGGAAATCAGCCCCAGCATTTT.

This clone was seen a few times. The V and J genes are TRBV6-5 and TRBJ2-1; D gene unclear. The CDR3 contains 13 residues. Trimming removed 8 bases at V and 0 bases at J, with 8 bases between. Germline V lookup: CDR1 MNHEY, CDR2 SVGAGI. In DNA, the CDR3 is TGTGCCAGCGGAGTTAGCTCCTACAATGAGCAGTTCTTC. It translates to CASGVSSYNEQFF.

This CDR3 reads CASSRSGLAEYNEQFF. CDR3 in DNA: TGCGCCAGCAGCCGCAGCGGACTAGCGGAATACAATGAGCAGTTCTTC. V and J are TRBV4-1 and TRBJ2-1; TRBD2 agrees at 10 bases. The CDR3 covers 16 residues. Per germline, CDR1 MGHRA and CDR2 YSYEKL. Trimming at V came to 4 bases and at J to 4 bases, leaving 7 bases not matched to a gene.

This chain joins TRBV5-8 and TRBJ1-1; no reliable D call. V was shortened by 1 base and J by 8 bases, with 6 bases between the two germline ends. This CDR3 comprises 11 residues. Per germline, CDR1 SGHTS and CDR2 YDEGEE. The CDR3: CASSLSREAFF. The CDR3 DNA follows: TGTGCCAGCAGCTTGAGCAGGGAAGCTTTCTTT.

The CDR3 is CASSFTSTQRHGYTF. CDR3 DNA sequence: TGTGCCAGCAGTTTCACTTCGACCCAGCGTCATGGCTACACCTTC. The chain joins TRBV28 to TRBJ1-2; D uncertain. Germline V gives CDR1 MDHEN, CDR2 SYDVKM. V lost 3 bases and J lost 6, with 17 bases in between. This CDR3 comprises 15 residues.

This chain uses TRBV18 with TRBJ2-3, with 10 positions matching TRBD2. V gave up 2 bases and J gave up 0 bases; unmatched junction bases: 2. This CDR3 is built from 16 residues. CDR1 and CDR2 (germline): KGHSH, LQKENI. The CDR3 sequence: CASSPFSGGSTDTQYF. Written as DNA, the CDR3 is TGTGCCAGCTCACCATTTAGCGGGGGGAGCACAGATACGCAGTATTTT.

V is TRBV11-2 and J is TRBJ2-1; 7 bases match TRBD2. In germline, CDR1 is SGHAT, CDR2 FQNNGV. The length of the CDR3 is 15 residues. The ends lost 3 bases at V and 3 bases at J; junction bases unmatched: 5. The CDR3 DNA sequence: TGTGCCAGCAGCTTCTTAGCGGGTGTCTACAATGAGCAGTTCTTC. Translating it yields CASSFLAGVYNEQFF.

The table lists this clone with a count of one. V gene TRBV4-1 combines with J gene TRBJ2-5; no definite D call. This CDR3 region has 15 residues. The germline V gene encodes CDR1 MGHRA and CDR2 YSYEKL. V was shortened by 4 bases and J by 5 bases, with 17 bases between the two germline ends. CDR3 DNA: TGCGCCAGCAGCCCCCGTCCGGCAAGCAGGGAGACCCAGTACTTC. Amino acids: CASSPRPASRETQYF.

The J gene is TRBJ2-1, the V gene TRBV6-6; TRBD2 agrees at 9 bases. This CDR3 spans 15 amino acids. Unmatched junction bases numbered 5, after V lost 2 bases and J lost 6 bases. CDR1 is MNHNY, CDR2 SVGAGI, per germline (reference sequence). The DNA for the CDR3 is TGTGCCAGCAGTTACGAGCGGGGGGTCGGCAATGAGCAGTTCTTC. It translates to CASSYERGVGNEQFF.

V and J are TRBV19 and TRBJ1-5; possibly TRBD1 for D (5 bases). The germline V gene has CDR1 LNHDA and CDR2 SQIVND (reference sequence). The CDR3 contains 19 residues. V was clipped by 5 bases and J by 7 bases, with 30 bases between them. The CDR3 loop reads CASSPNLWGRESGVQPQHF. CDR3 bases: TGTGCCAGTAGTCCGAATCTGTGGGGACGGGAGTCGGGTGTCCAGCCCCAGCATTTT.

This chain joins TRBV11-2 and TRBJ2-1; D is perhaps TRBD1 (5 bases). This CDR3 is 12 amino acids long. The germline gives CDR1 SGHAT, CDR2 FQNNGV. The V and J ends lost 0 bases and 9 bases respectively, with 6 bases between them. In DNA form, the CDR3 reads TGTGCCAGCAGCTTAGAAGGGGTTGAGCAGTTCTTC. It yields the protein CASSLEGVEQFF.

V usage is TRBV12-5 and J usage is TRBJ2-5; no clear D gene. The CDR3 runs 12 residues. Per germline, CDR1 LGHNT and CDR2 FRNRAP. V lost 0 bases, J lost 5 bases, and 4 bases lay in between. CDR3 residues: CASGLVEETQYF. The CDR3, as DNA: TGTGCTAGTGGTTTGGTCGAGGAGACCCAGTACTTC.

J is TRBJ2-3 and V is TRBV9, with TRBD2 as a possible D gene (7 bases). Looked up from germline, CDR1 is SGDLS and CDR2 is YYNGEE. V lost 5 bases, J lost 2 bases, and 9 bases lay in between. This CDR3 contains 13 residues. The CDR3 loop reads CASRRGPTDTQYF. For the CDR3, the DNA is TGTGCCAGCAGGCGGGGGCCCACAGATACGCAGTATTTT.